A single sample gave rise to the 26 T cell receptor beta chains below, sequenced in a study of T cells after yellow fever vaccination. Via MiXCR, TCRdb re-called the 5' RACE reads, giving one row per CDR3 protein. The repertoire consists of more than 350,000 distinct CDR3 sequences, with about 9.9% occurring once and the leading ten covering less than 20%. This specimen was PBMCs, taken on the day of the first yellow fever vaccination. The receptors derive from a man younger than 35 who received the YFV17D yellow fever vaccine.

The chain joins TRBV6-1 to TRBJ2-3; 7 nucleotides agree with TRBD1. The CDR3 sequence is 17 residues long. V dropped 5 bases and J dropped 3; count of bases not matched to a gene: 14. CDR1 is MNHNS, CDR2 SASEGT, per germline. This CDR3 reads CASSPTSGTAVTDTQYF. The CDR3 nucleotides are TGTGCCAGCAGTCCCACTTCCGGGACAGCGGTTACAGATACGCAGTATTTT.

This clonotype was observed many times. The CDR3 here is CSVAGLPYEQYF. DNA of the CDR3: TGCAGCGTCGCGGGACTACCCTACGAGCAGTACTTC. J is TRBJ2-7 and V is TRBV29-1; 7 nucleotides line up with TRBD2. Trimming took 6 bases from V and 2 from J; bases not matched to a gene: 4. This CDR3 has 12 amino acids. Germline CDR1 reads SQVTM; CDR2 reads ANQGSEA.

This clonotype was recorded at least ten times. The V call is TRBV5-6, the J call TRBJ2-6; D is ambiguous. The length of the CDR3 is 15 residues. Germline V gene sequence: CDR1 SGHDT, CDR2 YYEEEE. Trimming removed 0 bases from V and 0 bases from J, with 4 bases in between. CDR3 coding DNA: TGTGCCAGCAGCTTGGTCCCCTCTGGGGCCAACGTCCTGACTTTC. It translates to CASSLVPSGANVLTF.

Ten or more counts support this clonotype. CDR3 in amino acids: CASSLRGANIHEQFF. As DNA, the CDR3 is TGCGCCAGCAGCCTCCGGGGGGCCAATATCCATGAGCAGTTCTTC. The V gene is TRBV5-1, the J gene TRBJ2-1, with D possibly being TRBD2 (7 bases). The CDR3 spans 15 residues. The ends were cut back, 4 bases at V and 8 bases at J, with 19 bases in the middle. In germline, CDR1 is SGHRS, CDR2 YFSETQ.

The chain's CDR3 is CASSLDRDSRFQETQYF. The CDR3 DNA follows: TGTGCCAGCAGCTTAGATCGGGACAGCAGATTCCAAGAGACCCAGTACTTC. The V and J genes are TRBV11-2 and TRBJ2-5, with TRBD1 matching over 7 bases. V was clipped by 0 bases and J by 1 base; unmatched bases: 8. Germline lookup yields CDR1 SGHAT and CDR2 FQNNGV. The CDR3 covers 17 residues.

This clonotype has a handful of counts. The chain recombines TRBV7-6 with TRBJ2-5, with 7 bases matching TRBD1. The CDR3 contains 15 residues. The V gene's germline CDR1 is SGHVS and CDR2 FNYEAQ. V shed 5 bases, J shed 2 bases, and the junction held 8 bases outside the gene matches. CDR3 bases: TGTGCCAGCAGCCTCTCACCGGGACAGCAAGAGACCCAGTACTTC. Protein sequence: CASSLSPGQQETQYF.

The DNA for the CDR3 is TGTGCCAGCAGCGTAGCTTATAGGAGCGGGGGCCTCAATGAGCAGTTCTTC. Protein product: CASSVAYRSGGLNEQFF. The genes are TRBV9 and TRBJ2-1; 8 bases are shared with TRBD2. V was pared by 0 bases and J by 6 bases, with 11 bases of the junction left unmatched. Germline V lookup: CDR1 SGDLS, CDR2 YYNGEE. The CDR3 totals 17 residues. Together with reference TRBV9 and TRBJ2-1, the CDR3 gives the full variable domain: DSGVTQTPKHLITATGQRVTLRCSPRSGDLSVYWYQQSLDQGLQFLIQYYNGEERAKGNILERFSAQQFPDLHSELNLSSLELGDSALYFCASSVAYRSGGLNEQFFGPGTRLTVL.

This clonotype has more than one count but fewer than ten. This sequence joins TRBV29-1 and TRBJ1-1; D may be TRBD1 (5 bases). There are 12 residues in the CDR3. The V gene lost 6 bases and the J gene lost 3 bases, with 11 bases spanning the gap. CDR1 is SQVTM, CDR2 ANQGSEA, per germline. The CDR3 spells CSVKGRDTEAFF. In nucleotides, the CDR3 is TGCAGCGTCAAGGGGAGGGACACTGAAGCTTTCTTT.

This rearrangement joins TRBV7-9 to TRBJ2-2, with 9 positions matching TRBD1. Per germline, CDR1 SEHNR and CDR2 FQNEAQ (reference sequence). V shed 6 bases and J 6 bases; nucleotides not matched to a gene: 11. The CDR3 spans 16 residues. CDR3 amino acids: CASRDGTGPRAGELFF. CDR3 bases: TGTGCCAGCAGAGACGGGACAGGGCCAAGGGCCGGGGAGCTGTTTTTT.

The chain couples TRBV6-1 to TRBJ1-2; TRBD1 agrees at 7 bases. The junction had 6 bases not matched to a gene; V was cut back by 6 bases and J by 2 bases. Germline-derived CDR1 and CDR2 are MNHNS and SASEGT. The CDR3 runs 14 residues. The CDR3 DNA sequence: TGTGCCAGCAGCGACCGGGGACAGAACTATGGCTACACCTTC. Translating gives CASSDRGQNYGYTF.

This clonotype was recorded many times. The CDR3, as DNA: TGTGCCAGCAGTTTATTCGGGACAGACTACGAGCAGTACGTC. Translation: CASSLFGTDYEQYV. This chain uses TRBV28 with TRBJ2-7, with TRBD1 identical over 7 bases. V lost 1 base to trimming and J lost 3 bases; unmatched junction nucleotides: 3. Looked up from germline, CDR1 is MDHEN and CDR2 is SYDVKM. The CDR3 runs 14 residues.

This clonotype has a handful of counts. V usage is TRBV29-1 and J usage is TRBJ1-1; tentative D call: TRBD1 (6 bases). The ends were cut back, 7 bases at V and 6 bases at J, with 18 bases in the middle. Looked up from germline, CDR1 is SQVTM and CDR2 is ANQGSEA. The CDR3 length is 13 residues. CDR3 sequence: CSAGGGRNAEAFF. As DNA, the CDR3 is TGCAGCGCAGGTGGGGGGCGAAACGCTGAAGCTTTCTTT.

This sequence joins TRBV20-1 and TRBJ1-4; D is unresolved. The germline CDR1 and CDR2 sequences are DFQATT and SNEGSKA (reference sequence). The CDR3 length is 16 residues. Trimming removed 0 bases at V and 0 bases at J, with 11 bases between. CDR3 loop: CSARDWADATNEKLFF. Written as DNA, the CDR3 is TGCAGTGCTAGAGATTGGGCAGACGCAACTAATGAAAAACTGTTTTTT.

V gene TRBV14 combines with J gene TRBJ1-1, with D tentatively TRBD1 (5 bases). CDR3 length: 14 residues. V lost 1 base, J lost 4 bases, and 10 bases lay in between. Germline-derived CDR1 and CDR2 are SGHDN and FVKESK. The DNA of the CDR3 is TGTGCCAGCAGCCAAGGGGGGGGGGTCACTGAAGCTTTCTTT. Translated, it gives CASSQGGGVTEAFF.

This clonotype was found many times. This chain uses TRBV5-1 with TRBJ2-3; 11 bases line up with TRBD2. This CDR3 has 18 residues. V trimming: 1 base; J trimming: 9 bases; junction bases outside the gene matches: 16. Germline CDR1 reads SGHRS; CDR2 reads YFSETQ. The CDR3 DNA reads as TGCGCCAGCAGCTTGTCCCCTGCGGTAGCGGGGGGGCCAAGCACGCAGTATTTT. Protein product: CASSLSPAVAGGPSTQYF. The full variable domain, completed using reference TRBV5-1 and TRBJ2-3, is KAGVTQTPRYLIKTRGQQVTLSCSPISGHRSVSWYQQTPGQGLQFLFEYFSETQRNKGNFPGRFSGRQFSNSRSEMNVSTLELGDSALYLCASSLSPAVAGGPSTQYFGPGTRLTVL.

This clonotype showed up many times. V is TRBV5-1 and J is TRBJ1-1; no clear D. Trimming took off 1 base at V and 1 base at J, with 5 bases between the two ends. CDR1 and CDR2 (germline): SGHRS, YFSETQ. The CDR3 has 13 amino acids. CDR3 sequence (DNA): TGCGCCAGCAGCTTGATACAGAACACTGAAGCTTTCTTT. It yields the protein CASSLIQNTEAFF.

The table lists this clonotype with a few counts. This sequence joins TRBV29-1 and TRBJ1-6, with a tentative D call TRBD1 (6 bases). Germline values: CDR1 SQVTM, CDR2 ANQGSEA. The ends were cut back, 6 bases at V and 0 bases at J, with 9 bases in the middle. This CDR3 contains 14 residues. This CDR3 reads CSVRTASYNSPLHF. The DNA for the CDR3 is TGCAGCGTGAGGACAGCCTCCTATAATTCACCCCTCCACTTT.

The chain couples TRBV10-3 to TRBJ1-5, with TRBD1 as a possible D gene (6 bases). Looked up from germline, CDR1 is ENHRY and CDR2 is SYGVKD. Trimming cost V 10 bases and J 4 bases, with 17 bases left between them. This CDR3 spans 14 amino acids. CDR3 amino acids: CASCSGAGNQPQHF. CDR3 sequence (DNA): TGTGCCAGCTGCTCGGGGGCGGGGAATCAGCCCCAGCATTTT.

The chain is built from TRBV19 and TRBJ2-7; TRBD1 matches 10 bases. Trimming removed 3 bases from V and 4 bases from J; junction bases left unmatched: 6. The CDR3 is 15 amino acids. Germline CDR1 is LNHDA and CDR2 is SQIVND (reference sequence). The CDR3 spells CASSIIGTGEYEQYF. The CDR3 DNA is TGTGCCAGTAGTATCATTGGGACAGGGGAATACGAGCAGTACTTC.

The V call is TRBV6-1, the J call TRBJ2-7, with 11 nucleotides matching TRBD2. V gave up 5 bases and J gave up 0 bases; unmatched junction bases: 6. The CDR3 runs 16 residues. Germline lookup yields CDR1 MNHNS and CDR2 SASEGT. In nucleotides, the CDR3 is TGTGCCAGCAGTCCCCGGACTAGCGGGCCCTCCTACGAGCAGTACTTC. As protein: CASSPRTSGPSYEQYF.

This clonotype was picked up a small number of times. The chain combines TRBV20-1 with TRBJ2-1, with 8 nucleotides matching TRBD2. This CDR3 contains 13 residues. The V and J ends lost 8 bases and 8 bases, in that order; junction bases with no gene match: 11. Germline V CDR1 and CDR2: DFQATT, SNEGSKA (reference sequence). The DNA for the CDR3 is TGCAGTACCAATAGCGGGGAGTTCGATGAGCAGTTCTTC. Protein sequence: CSTNSGEFDEQFF.

The table lists this clonotype with a few counts. This sequence joins TRBV5-1 and TRBJ2-1, with 7 bases that match TRBD2. The CDR3 covers 18 residues. V was pared by 5 bases and J by 4 bases, with 18 bases of the junction left unmatched. The germline V gene has CDR1 SGHRS and CDR2 YFSETQ. This CDR3 reads CASRSDYRGGGPYNEQFF. The DNA of the CDR3 is TGCGCCAGCAGGTCCGACTACCGCGGCGGGGGACCATACAATGAGCAGTTCTTC.

V is TRBV7-9 and J is TRBJ1-5; possible D gene TRBD1, 5 bases. The V gene lost 2 bases and the J gene lost 4 bases, with 15 bases spanning the gap. The CDR3 sequence is 16 residues long. Germline CDR1 and CDR2: SEHNR and FQNEAQ (reference sequence). CDR3 loop: CASSLPRQPRNQPQHF. The CDR3 nucleotides read TGTGCCAGCAGCTTACCGAGACAGCCGAGGAATCAGCCCCAGCATTTT. Drawing the rest from reference TRBV7-9 and TRBJ1-5, the complete variable domain is DTGVSQNPRHKITKRGQNVTFRCDPISEHNRLYWYRQTLGQGPEFLTYFQNEAQLEKSRLLSDRFSAERPKGSFSTLEIQRTEQGDSAMYLCASSLPRQPRNQPQHFGDGTRLSIL.

This chain connects TRBV5-1 to TRBJ2-1; perhaps TRBD2 as D (7 bases). The CDR3 extends over 15 amino acids. Per germline, CDR1 SGHRS and CDR2 YFSETQ. Between the trimmed V and J ends, which lost 1 base and 5 bases, there was a span of 13 bases. The CDR3: CASSLWGGTNNEQFF. For the CDR3, the DNA is TGCGCCAGCAGCTTGTGGGGGGGCACAAACAATGAGCAGTTCTTC.

This clonotype showed up just a few times. The chain uses TRBV5-1 and TRBJ2-2; D is unresolved. Germline assignment: CDR1 SGHRS and CDR2 YFSETQ. V gave up 0 bases and J gave up 4 bases, with 10 bases separating them. This CDR3 region has 15 residues. DNA of the CDR3: TGCGCCAGCAGCTTGGGAGAAGGCGGCACCGGGGAGCTGTTTTTT. Translating gives CASSLGEGGTGELFF. Using reference TRBV5-1 and TRBJ2-2 for the parts outside the CDR3, the full variable domain is KAGVTQTPRYLIKTRGQQVTLSCSPISGHRSVSWYQQTPGQGLQFLFEYFSETQRNKGNFPGRFSGRQFSNSRSEMNVSTLELGDSALYLCASSLGEGGTGELFFGEGSRLTVL.

Points on this clonotype: The junction departs from the called germline gene at one end, perhaps through a read error. The chain uses TRBV20-1 and TRBJ1-1; 8 nucleotides align to TRBD1. Looked up from germline, CDR1 is DFQATT and CDR2 is SNEGSKA (reference sequence). The CDR3 covers 15 residues. CDR3 bases: TGCAGTGCTAGACAGGGGGCGTGGGTGAATACTGAAGCTTTCTTT. Amino acids: CSARQGAWVNTEAFF.